The text below deals with one T cell receptor (beta chain). This clone was observed once. The antigen this receptor binds is unknown. There are no base qualities to consult, and no much larger clone falls within one base. From the germline V gene (reference sequence), CDR1 is LGHDT and CDR2 is YNNKEL. From the cysteine up to the phenylalanine, the CDR3 has a length of 13 residues. Of all the DNA, just the CDR3 is kept, 39 bases in frame from base 1. At the junction V is shortened by 1 base and J by 8 bases, with 9 bases in between. The sample originates from a study of blood T cell repertoires in COVID-19 (dated by TCRdb to the early 2020s). With regard to the full study: Samples covering the acute and convalescent phases of COVID-19 were provided by collaborators in the United States, Italy and Spain. The repertoires were made available in a free public database intended to serve as a resource for research on the immune response to SARS-CoV-2. The material from the prospective study consisted of cDNA or gDNA derived from T cells, B-cell-depleted T cells, or PBMCs. Deeply sampled blood TCRbeta repertoires from subjects exposed to, actively infected with, or recovered from COVID-19 were included in the dataset. Where available, HLA class I and class II types were obtained from metadata supplied by the sample provider rather than from assay-based typing. Samples were obtained from the ongoing ImmuneRACE study (first 160 participants) and from 950 to 1,500 subjects provided by 6 global collaborators. Sample metadata almost always included a de-identified subject ID, COVID-19 status, age in years and sex. Overall results and qualifications from the work: The quantity of clinical and demographic metadata differed by source and by participant and was supplied without curation.

TCRbeta CDR3 regions were amplified from genomic DNA by means of the immunoSEQ Assay, a bias-controlled multiplex PCR. In the original analysis: The number of nucleated cells in each sample was estimated from the amplification of reference gene primers within the assay. Sequence reads were collapsed and filtered to measure the absolute abundance of every unique TCRbeta CDR3 rearrangement. Productive Simpson clonality was computed per sample as the square root of Simpson's diversity index over productive rearrangements. The table comes from immuneACCESS by way of TCRdb, which keeps in-frame sequences with V and J called. Part of the clones is missing from these tables; in studies checked, under half for an unresolved V gene and the rest for unknown reasons. That table furnishes V, J and clone size, whereas the DNA furnished D and trimming. This sample gives roughly 200,000 clones in total; roughly 90% of them show up just once. Together, the top ten hold roughly 3.4% of the sample.

Participants in the prospective study were enrolled through a virtual design, were aged about 18 to 100 years, and lived in fewer than 30 United States geographic areas. To assign participants to cohorts, the prospective study relied on clinical history that participants themselves reported in a screening survey and a study questionnaire. In the prospective study, whole blood, serum and a nasopharyngeal or oropharyngeal swab were collected from each participant by mobile phlebotomists. Participants in the prospective study had the option to provide additional blood draws and questionnaires over a 2-month period. Prospective study blood samples were shipped either frozen or at room temperature before DNA extraction.

The chain joins TRBV3-1 (or the pseudogene TRBV3-2) to TRBJ2-1, with the D segment identity uncertain. Source material: PBMCs or T cells enriched from blood (not recorded which). The clonotype was recovered from a woman in her thirties or forties with acute COVID-19. The DNA sequence follows: TGTGCCAGCAGCCAAGGATCGGTATATGAGCAGTTCTTC. This translates into CASSQGSVYEQFF.